This T cell receptor beta chain was identified during a study of blood T cell repertoires in COVID-19. About the study: From the United States, Italy and Spain came samples of acute and convalescent COVID-19.

V gave up 4 bases and J gave up 5 bases; unmatched junction bases: 5. The length of the CDR3 is 13 residues. In germline, CDR1 is SGHRS, CDR2 YFSETQ. In the authors' workflow: It was from reference gene primer amplification that nucleated cell counts were estimated. This table comes from immunoSEQ multiplex PCR, and its TCRdb copy is limited to in-frame clones, with some not included. D and trimming were read from the DNA, whereas the V and J calls and clone size are those reported in that table. The sample holds roughly 80,000 clones; around 89% are singletons and the top ten take 7% to 10%. This chain uses TRBV5-1 with TRBJ2-7; 8 positions match TRBD1. Material for sequencing was peripheral blood. The TCR was taken from a human donor in a cohort sampled during active COVID-19. CDR3: CASSGEDRDEQYF. As DNA, the CDR3 is TGCGCCAGCAGCGGGGAGGACAGGGACGAGCAGTACTTC. Full variable domain (outside the CDR3, taken from reference TRBV5-1 and TRBJ2-7): KAGVTQTPRYLIKTRGQQVTLSCSPISGHRSVSWYQQTPGQGLQFLFEYFSETQRNKGNFPGRFSGRQFSNSRSEMNVSTLELGDSALYLCASSGEDRDEQYFGPGTRLTVT.